These 17 T cell receptor beta chains were all obtained from the same sample, sequenced in a study of cytomegalovirus exposure and HLA in healthy donors. Vbeta (60) and Jbeta (13) primers were used in the PCR. TCRdb keeps only in-frame clones here, not all; method: immunoSEQ multiplex PCR. The data show under 200,000 clones, approximately 81% seen once. Sequenced input: PBMCs. The receptors derive from a woman in her 30s in good health and CMV-seropositive.

The chain links TRBV18 to TRBJ1-1; 9 bases map to TRBD1. Germline lookup yields CDR1 KGHSH and CDR2 LQKENI. The trim removed 4 bases at V and 3 bases at J, leaving 6 bases unmatched. The CDR3 covers 15 residues. The CDR3: CASSHSGQGYTEAFF. CDR3 in DNA: TGTGCCAGCTCACACTCGGGACAGGGCTACACTGAAGCTTTCTTT.

This clone occurred a few times. The chain has TRBV18 and TRBJ2-5; no reliable D call. This CDR3 is built from 13 residues. Germline CDR1 and CDR2: KGHSH and LQKENI. V lost 2 bases to trimming and J lost 2 bases, with 6 bases between them. CDR3 nucleotides: TGTGCCAGCTCACCAAGGAGTCAAGAGACCCAGTACTTC. The encoded protein is CASSPRSQETQYF.

The chain has TRBV6-5 and TRBJ1-2, with D perhaps matching TRBD1 (6 bases). V gave up 8 bases and J gave up 3 bases, with 13 bases separating them. This CDR3 is built from 13 residues. Germline V lookup: CDR1 MNHEY, CDR2 SVGAGI. CDR3 sequence (DNA): TGTGCCAGCGCTTTTAGACAGGACTATGGCTACACCTTC. It translates to CASAFRQDYGYTF.

The CDR3 reads CASIPGQPYYGYTF. CDR3 nucleotides: TGTGCCAGCATCCCGGGACAGCCCTACTATGGCTACACCTTC. The genes are TRBV5-5 and TRBJ1-2, with 7 bases aligning to TRBD1. There are 14 residues in the CDR3. CDR1 and CDR2 from the germline V gene are SGHKS and YYEKEE (reference sequence). The ends lost 6 bases at V and 3 bases at J; junction bases unmatched: 8.

In this sample, this clone turned up a few times. The chain carries TRBV2 and TRBJ1-2; 7 bases align to TRBD1. Germline CDR1 reads SNHLY; CDR2 reads FYNNEI. The CDR3 loop spans 12 amino acids. V lost 7 bases to trimming and J lost 8 bases; unmatched junction nucleotides: 7. In DNA, the CDR3 is TGTGCCAGCACCCTGACAGGGATCGGCTACACCTTC. This sequence encodes CASTLTGIGYTF. Full variable domain (remainder filled in from reference TRBV2 and TRBJ1-2): EPEVTQTPSHQVTQMGQEVILRCVPISNHLYFYWYRQILGQKVEFLVSFYNNEISEKSEIFDDQFSVERPDGSNFTLKIRSTKLEDSAMYFCASTLTGIGYTFGSGTRLTVV.

The table lists this clone with a few counts. The chain couples TRBV18 to TRBJ1-2; TRBD1 might be the D (5 bases). V lost 5 bases and J 5 bases, leaving 15 bases between the germline ends. This CDR3 contains 14 residues. From germline, CDR1 is KGHSH and CDR2 LQKENI. This chain's CDR3 is CASSTAGQLYGYTF. As DNA, the CDR3 is TGTGCCAGCTCAACGGCCGGACAACTATATGGCTACACCTTC.

The chain is built from TRBV7-8 and TRBJ1-3; D remains ambiguous. From germline, CDR1 is SGHVS and CDR2 FQNEAQ. Trimming left V 2 bases short and J 3 bases short, with 14 bases between. The CDR3 runs 16 residues. The CDR3 loop reads CASSLYTRAVGNTIYF. The CDR3, as DNA: TGTGCCAGCAGCTTATACACCCGAGCGGTTGGAAACACCATATATTTT.

This chain joins TRBV5-6 and TRBJ2-7, with TRBD1 matching 9 bases. The CDR3 is made up of 15 amino acids. After removal of 0 bases from V and 6 bases from J, the junction contained 7 bases not matched to a gene. Germline V gene sequence: CDR1 SGHDT, CDR2 YYEEEE. The CDR3 nucleotides are TGTGCCAGCAGCTTGGTCCGGGACAGGGACGGCGAGCAGTACTTC. Protein product: CASSLVRDRDGEQYF.

This clone was counted a few times. This chain joins TRBV5-1 and TRBJ2-1, with TRBD1 matching 11 bases. The CDR3 runs 17 residues. CDR1 and CDR2 from the germline V gene are SGHRS and YFSETQ. J was trimmed by 5 bases and V by 1 base; bases with no gene match: 8. CDR3 nucleotide sequence: TGCGCCAGCAGCTTGCTGCCGGGACAGGGGGGGAACAATGAGCAGTTCTTC. Translated, it gives CASSLLPGQGGNNEQFF. The full variable domain, rest sourced from reference TRBV5-1 and TRBJ2-1, is KAGVTQTPRYLIKTRGQQVTLSCSPISGHRSVSWYQQTPGQGLQFLFEYFSETQRNKGNFPGRFSGRQFSNSRSEMNVSTLELGDSALYLCASSLLPGQGGNNEQFFGPGTRLTVL.

This chain joins TRBV7-9 and TRBJ1-1; D remains ambiguous. Germline loops: CDR1 SEHNR, CDR2 FQNEAQ (reference sequence). V was trimmed by 2 bases and J by 6 bases, leaving 13 bases between them. CDR3 length equals 14 residues. The DNA of the CDR3 is TGTGCCAGCAGCTTAATTCCCAGTATCCCTGAAGCTTTCTTT. It yields the protein CASSLIPSIPEAFF.

V is TRBV4-3 and J is TRBJ2-2; 9 bases match TRBD1. The germline V gene encodes CDR1 LGHNA and CDR2 YSLEER. The CDR3 sequence is 18 residues long. V lost 0 bases to trimming and J lost 8 bases; unmatched junction nucleotides: 13. The CDR3 DNA sequence: TGCGCCAGCAGCCAAGATAACAGGGGGCACTTTCCCCAAGGGGAGCTGTTTTTT. As protein: CASSQDNRGHFPQGELFF.

The chain combines TRBV18 with TRBJ1-3, with 7 bases aligning to TRBD1. V was clipped by 5 bases and J by 0 bases; unmatched bases: 4. The CDR3 extends over 15 amino acids. Germline V CDR1 and CDR2: KGHSH, LQKENI. The CDR3 DNA reads as TGTGCCAGCTCAGGACAGGCCAACTCTGGAAACACCATATATTTT. Its protein product is CASSGQANSGNTIYF.

This chain links TRBV6-6 with TRBJ1-2, with 8 nucleotides matching TRBD1. The CDR3 has 16 amino acids. Germline values: CDR1 MNHNY, CDR2 SVGAGI (reference sequence). V dropped 6 bases and J dropped 8; count of bases not matched to a gene: 17. Here the CDR3 reads CASSPGTGILRIGYTF. The DNA for the CDR3 is TGTGCCAGCAGCCCCGGGACAGGAATTTTGAGGATCGGCTACACCTTC.

This rearrangement joins TRBV12-2 to TRBJ1-5; no check of the table's D call, TRBD1, against the DNA was made. TRBV12-2 is classified as a pseudogene. This CDR3 comprises 23 residues. The CDR3 is CASRLVRDCPPTGAKPPDQPQHF. The CDR3 DNA reads TGTGCAAGTCGCTTAGTAAGAGATTGCCCACCCACAGGGGCCAAGCCCCCTGATCAGCCCCAGCATTTT.

The chain employs TRBV4-2 and TRBJ2-7; TRBD1 matches at 9 bases. The CDR3 contains 14 residues. Germline values: CDR1 LGHNA, CDR2 YNFKEQ. V lost 7 bases, J lost 6 bases, and 10 bases stayed unmatched. The CDR3 here is CASTGQGNVGEQYF. CDR3 nucleotides: TGTGCCAGCACGGGACAGGGAAACGTCGGCGAGCAGTACTTC.

This sequence joins TRBV7-3 and TRBJ2-1; the match to TRBD2 covers 12 bases. There are 18 residues in the CDR3. V gave up 5 bases and J gave up 0 bases; unmatched junction bases: 8. From germline, CDR1 is SGHTA and CDR2 FQGTGA. As DNA, the CDR3 is TGTGCCAGCAGCCTCCTAGCGGGGGGGGCAAGCTCCTACAATGAGCAGTTCTTC. Amino acid sequence: CASSLLAGGASSYNEQFF.

As DNA, the CDR3 is TGCGCCAGCAGCCAAGATAGCAGCTACTATGGCTACACCTTC. Encoded protein: CASSQDSSYYGYTF. The rearrangement joins TRBV4-3 to TRBJ1-2; no definite D call. Looked up from germline, CDR1 is LGHNA and CDR2 is YSLEER. This CDR3 is built from 14 residues. The germline V and J ends were trimmed by 0 bases and 3 bases, with 8 bases remaining between them.